This T cell receptor beta chain was retrieved from a study of CXCR3-negative and CXCR3-positive naive CD8 T cells (dated by TCRdb to about 2019). As for the study more broadly: In total, about 130 million TRB reads were obtained, or roughly 1.5 +/- 0.3 million reads per library. The diversity and physicochemical repertoire analyses included 11 donors pooled from two independent experiments. The TRBV-TRBJ cluster analysis covered naive subsets from several donors and memory cells from 3 donors. Results and caveats for the whole study, not just this receptor: Both naive subsets had comparably high repertoire diversity, while memory CD8+ T cells had much lower repertoire diversity. Because surface CD5, which is linked to self-reactivity in mice, was comparable between the naive subsets, TCR interaction strength was also inferred from TRB CDR3 physicochemical properties. CXCR3 expression partially decreased after cryopreservation, so most assays used freshly isolated PBMCs. Similar TRBV-TRBJ usage was shown by naive CXCR3-negative and CXCR3-positive cells from the same donor, whereas distinct patterns were shown by memory cells.

Comment on this clonotype: Its antigen remains undetermined.

Each CD8+ T cell subset was flow-sorted in triplicate, with 300,000 or so cells per subset placed directly into RLT lysis buffer. Standard density gradient centrifugation was used to isolate peripheral blood mononuclear cells from buffy coats. Total RNA was extracted from sorted cells using an RNeasy Mini Kit. These reads were obtained on a NextSeq 550. The Human TCR Profiling Kit (MiLaboratory) was used to prepare UMI-labeled 5' RACE TRB cDNA libraries. The full amount of extracted RNA was used for cDNA synthesis, and the full amount of resulting cDNA was used for PCR amplification. The libraries were made side by side, with each library going through the same number of PCR cycles. Concerning the study's data processing: With a requirement of at least two reads per UMI, MIGEC and MiXCR extracted about 49,000 +/- 11,000 unique UMI-labeled TRB cDNA molecules per library. Each library averaged roughly 36,000 +/- 9,600 functional in-frame TRB CDR3 nucleotide clonotypes without stop codons. After downsampling to 5000 UMI-labeled TRB molecules per sample, diversity metrics, including normalized Shannon-Wiener and Chao1, were computed in VDJtools. VDJtools computed clonotype-size-weighted physicochemical properties of the central five CDR3 residues: interaction energy, strength, volume and Kidera factor 4. After TCRdb reprocessed the reads, each CDR3 protein sequence was kept as one row, without DNA. The V and J calls and clone size come from TCRdb's table, not from the authors' own analysis. The sample has over 45,000 distinct CDR3 sequences on record. The ten most abundant clones make up approximately 15% of the sample.

CDR1 and CDR2 (SQVTM, ANQGSEA) derive from the germline V gene. The CDR3 has 13 amino acids, counting the end cysteine and phenylalanine. The protein alone is recorded here. The chain is assembled from TRBV29-1 and TRBJ1-1; there is no DNA to check the TCRdb D call of TRBD1. Specimen: memory CD8+ T cells from blood. Reading the label with the study, this specimen's cell subset or site is: conventional CD8+ memory T cells (TMEM), sorted as controls. The TCR was taken from a human donor in good health. Some clones in this sample may be carry-over from other donors' samples. For the CDR3, the sequence is CSVRESLDTEAFF.